A single sample is the source of the 25 T cell receptor beta chains below, sequenced in a study of early stage breast cancer tumors. Profiled with immunoSEQ multiplex PCR; TCRdb holds only in-frame clones, not every one. The sample lists about 10,000 clones, approximately 70% occurring once. Material: breast tumor tissue. The origin of the receptors is a person aged 45-65 years with breast cancer.

V and J are TRBV5-4 and TRBJ2-2; TRBD1 matches at 8 bases. Germline values: CDR1 SGHNT, CDR2 YYREEE (reference sequence). The V gene end was trimmed by 4 bases and the J gene end by 4 bases; junction bases not matched to a gene: 6. The CDR3 is 15 amino acids. The CDR3 protein is CASSPDRGSTGELFF. In nucleotides, the CDR3 is TGTGCCAGCAGCCCCGACAGGGGAAGCACCGGGGAGCTGTTTTTT.

This rearrangement joins TRBV5-8 to TRBJ2-1; D is possibly TRBD1 or TRBD2 (5 bases each). The CDR3 has 15 amino acids. The V end was cut by 1 base, the J end by 9 bases, with 17 bases between. Germline assignment: CDR1 SGHTS and CDR2 YDEGEE. In DNA, the CDR3 is TGTGCCAGCAGCTTGTGGGGGAAGGGAAAGGGTGAGCAGTTCTTC. Protein product: CASSLWGKGKGEQFF. The full variable domain, in which reference TRBV5-8 and TRBJ2-1 provide the parts outside the CDR3, is EAGVTQSPTHLIKTRGQQATLRCSPISGHTSVYWYQQALGLGLQFLLWYDEGEERNRGNFPPRFSGRQFPNYSSELNVNALELEDSALYLCASSLWGKGKGEQFFGPGTRLTVL.

The chain uses TRBV29-1 and TRBJ2-3, with D tentatively TRBD1 (6 bases). CDR1 SQVTM and CDR2 ANQGSEA come from the germline V gene. The length of the CDR3 is 11 residues. V was clipped by 3 bases and J by 8 bases, with 9 bases between them. As DNA, the CDR3 is TGCAGCGTTGAGGACAGCACTACGCAGTATTTT. This sequence encodes CSVEDSTTQYF.

This rearrangement joins TRBV7-2 to TRBJ2-3; 11 nucleotides align to TRBD2. Germline assignment: CDR1 SGHTA and CDR2 FQGNSA. Trimming at V came to 4 bases and at J to 4 bases, leaving 4 bases not matched to a gene. The CDR3 covers 15 residues. The CDR3 DNA sequence: TGTGCCAGCAGCTCGACTAGCGGGGACGCAGATACGCAGTATTTT. Its protein product is CASSSTSGDADTQYF.

V usage is TRBV7-3 and J usage is TRBJ2-2, with D possibly matching TRBD1 (5 bases). The CDR3 has 13 residues. Trimming pared 4 bases from V and 5 bases from J, leaving 8 bases between. Germline V gene lookup returns CDR1 SGHTA and CDR2 FQGTGA. CDR3 loop: CASSSHRTGELFF. The CDR3 DNA follows: TGTGCCAGCAGCTCCCACAGGACCGGGGAGCTGTTTTTT.

The table lists this clone with a few counts. The rearrangement joins TRBV19 to TRBJ2-7, with 10 bases matching TRBD2. Losses at the gene ends were 1 base for V and 6 bases for J; bases not matched to a gene: 9. CDR3 size: 16 residues. The germline CDR1 and CDR2 sequences are LNHDA and SQIVND (reference sequence). The CDR3 loop reads CASSIALSGRAGEQYF. CDR3 DNA sequence: TGTGCCAGTAGTATAGCCTTAAGCGGGAGGGCTGGCGAGCAGTACTTC.

Here the CDR3 reads CASSRGGAGESYEQYF. CDR3 in DNA: TGCGCCAGCAGCCGGGGGGGAGCGGGAGAATCCTACGAGCAGTACTTC. The chain combines TRBV5-1 with TRBJ2-7; 8 bases line up with TRBD2. This CDR3 contains 16 residues. Trimming took 4 bases from V and 1 from J; bases not matched to a gene: 10. Looked up from germline, CDR1 is SGHRS and CDR2 is YFSETQ.

This rearrangement joins TRBV5-1 to TRBJ1-2, with TRBD1 as a possible D gene (5 bases). The CDR3 spans 17 residues. Germline CDR1 and CDR2: SGHRS and YFSETQ. With 0 bases removed from V and 1 base from J, the gap between germline ends came to 16 bases. DNA for the CDR3: TGCGCCAGCAGCTTGGGTGGTGCAGGGACCTATAACTATGGCTACACCTTC. Protein product: CASSLGGAGTYNYGYTF.

This chain connects TRBV7-3 to TRBJ2-1; TRBD2 is a possible D gene (5 bases). CDR3 size: 15 residues. Trimming removed 5 bases from V and 4 bases from J, with 15 bases in between. CDR1 and CDR2 from the germline V gene are SGHTA and FQGTGA. The chain's CDR3 is CASSTPGEGYNEQFF. Here the CDR3 DNA reads TGTGCCAGCAGCACTCCCGGGGAAGGGTACAATGAGCAGTTCTTC. Full variable domain (rest looked up from reference TRBV7-3 and TRBJ2-1): GAGVSQTPSNKVTEKGKYVELRCDPISGHTALYWYRQSLGQGPEFLIYFQGTGAADDSGLPNDRFFAVRPEGSVSTLKIQRTERGDSAVYLCASSTPGEGYNEQFFGPGTRLTVL.

The DNA for the CDR3 is TGTGCCAGCAGCGGCCGACAGGGTGCGAAAACCTCTGGGGCCAACGTCCTGACTTTC. Protein: CASSGRQGAKTSGANVLTF. The chain carries TRBV5-4 and TRBJ2-6, with 7 nucleotides matching TRBD1. CDR1 is SGHNT and CDR2 is YYREEE in the germline V gene (reference sequence). The junction had 13 bases not matched to a gene; V was cut back by 4 bases and J by 0 bases. This CDR3 comprises 19 residues. The whole variable domain, remainder taken from reference TRBV5-4 and TRBJ2-6, is ETGVTQSPTHLIKTRGQQVTLRCSSQSGHNTVSWYQQALGQGPQFIFQYYREEENGRGNFPPRFSGLQFPNYSSELNVNALELDDSALYLCASSGRQGAKTSGANVLTFGAGSRLTVL.

For the CDR3, the DNA is TGTGCCAGCAGCTTAGGTGGGGGGAACACTGAAGCTTTCTTT. Protein: CASSLGGGNTEAFF. The chain couples TRBV7-3 to TRBJ1-1; a possible D gene is TRBD1 (5 bases). The CDR3 length is 14 residues. V lost 2 bases to trimming and J lost 1 base, with 8 bases between them. Germline V lookup: CDR1 SGHTA, CDR2 FQGTGA.

This clone was observed a handful of times. The genes are TRBV29-1 and TRBJ2-7; 9 bases map to TRBD1. Germline V CDR1 and CDR2: SQVTM, ANQGSEA. The V and J ends lost 1 base and 1 base, in that order; junction bases with no gene match: 8. This CDR3 comprises 16 residues. DNA of the CDR3: TGCAGCGTTGAAGGGGTCTTTGGGACAGGGTCCTACGAGCAGTACTTC. Translated, it gives CSVEGVFGTGSYEQYF.

This chain links TRBV18 with TRBJ2-5, with 8 bases identical to TRBD1. Germline trimming cut 5 bases from V and 5 bases from J; bases unmatched to any gene: 10. The CDR3 totals 15 residues. Germline V gives CDR1 KGHSH, CDR2 LQKENI. CDR3 sequence reads: CASSDARGPRETQYF. The CDR3 DNA reads as TGTGCCAGCTCAGACGCCAGGGGGCCTAGGGAGACCCAGTACTTC.

The chain links TRBV5-1 to TRBJ2-5; TRBD1 is a possible D gene (6 bases). V dropped 3 bases and J dropped 3 bases, with 15 bases sitting between them. Germline CDR1 and CDR2: SGHRS and YFSETQ. The CDR3 runs 15 residues. The DNA of the CDR3 is TGCGCCAGCAGCTGGGGGACACTCAGGGAAGAGACCCAGTACTTC. Its protein product is CASSWGTLREETQYF.

This clone came up a few times. The gene calls are TRBV29-1 and TRBJ2-1, with no clear D. V lost 0 bases and J lost 8, with 5 bases in between. The CDR3 totals 11 residues. Germline values: CDR1 SQVTM, CDR2 ANQGSEA. The CDR3, as DNA: TGCAGCGTTGAAGAGTTCGATGAGCAGTTCTTC. This gives the protein CSVEEFDEQFF.

V is TRBV5-5 and J is TRBJ2-7, with D perhaps matching TRBD1 (5 bases). Per the germline V gene, CDR1 is SGHKS and CDR2 is YYEKEE (reference sequence). V was cut by 0 bases and J by 1 base, with 14 bases left in between. The CDR3 contains 16 residues. The CDR3 nucleotides read TGTGCCAGCAGCTTGGCCGCAGGGTTTTCATCCTACGAGCAGTACTTC. It translates to CASSLAAGFSSYEQYF.

This chain connects TRBV6-6 to TRBJ1-3; tentative D call: TRBD1 (5 bases). The V gene lost 0 bases and the J gene lost 4 bases, with 13 bases spanning the gap. The CDR3 loop spans 16 amino acids. Per the germline V gene, CDR1 is MNHNY and CDR2 is SVGAGI (reference sequence). The CDR3 region is CASSYSKPGLGNTIYF. The CDR3 DNA reads TGTGCCAGCAGTTACTCGAAACCAGGGCTCGGAAACACCATATATTTT.

This clone appeared a single time. The genes are TRBV28 and TRBJ1-2; D may be TRBD1 (6 bases). Trimming took off 3 bases at V and 8 bases at J, with 13 bases between the two ends. The germline gives CDR1 MDHEN, CDR2 SYDVKM. The CDR3 loop spans 13 amino acids. CDR3 in DNA: TGTGCCAGCAGTTTTCTGGGGGCGCGGGGCTACACCTTC. It translates to CASSFLGARGYTF.

This clone was observed a handful of times. CDR3 in DNA: TGTGCCAGCAGGGAGGATGGCTACACCTTC. As protein: CASREDGYTF. This sequence joins TRBV6-1 and TRBJ1-2, with no clear D. Looked up from germline, CDR1 is MNHNS and CDR2 is SASEGT. V was shortened by 6 bases and J by 6 bases, with 5 bases between the two germline ends. This CDR3 is built from 10 residues.

The rearrangement links TRBV30 to TRBJ1-5; no definite D call. Trimming shortened V by 1 base and J by 3 bases, and 4 bases separated the two germline ends. The germline V gene has CDR1 GTSNPN and CDR2 SVGIG (reference sequence). The CDR3 is 12 residues long. CDR3 residues: CAWSGPNQPQHF. CDR3 DNA sequence: TGTGCCTGGAGTGGTCCCAATCAGCCCCAGCATTTT.

This clone has more than one count but fewer than ten. The CDR3 DNA sequence: TGTGCCAGCAGCCGCACCTCAACAGGATGGGGAGGCACTGAAGCTTTCTTT. Amino acids: CASSRTSTGWGGTEAFF. The chain couples TRBV27 to TRBJ1-1, with a possible D match to TRBD1 (5 bases). CDR1 and CDR2 (germline): MNHEY, SMNVEV (reference sequence). The CDR3 runs to 17 residues. V lost 6 bases to trimming and J lost 4 bases, with 24 bases between them.

This clone has only a few counts. The V gene is TRBV27, the J gene TRBJ2-3; D is ambiguous. The CDR3 totals 11 residues. V was pared by 4 bases and J by 6 bases, with 5 bases between. Per the germline V gene, CDR1 is MNHEY and CDR2 is SMNVEV (reference sequence). The CDR3 DNA sequence: TGTGCCAGCAGTTCTGAGGATACGCAGTATTTT. Protein sequence: CASSSEDTQYF.

This clone was detected a few times. The genes are TRBV5-5 and TRBJ1-2; tentatively, D is TRBD1 (6 bases). Germline V lookup: CDR1 SGHKS, CDR2 YYEKEE (reference sequence). Trimming removed 9 bases at V and 6 bases at J, with 21 bases between. CDR3 length: 14 residues. The CDR3 loop reads CATQLDPGEDGYTF. The CDR3, as DNA: TGTGCCACCCAGCTTGATCCAGGGGAAGATGGCTACACCTTC.

The chain has TRBV11-1 and TRBJ2-5, with D perhaps matching TRBD2 (5 bases). V was cut by 2 bases and J by 0 bases, with 7 bases left in between. Per germline, CDR1 SGHAT and CDR2 FQDESV (reference sequence). The CDR3 contains 14 residues. CDR3 sequence: CASSLIGDQETQYF. CDR3 DNA sequence: TGTGCCAGCAGCTTAATCGGGGACCAAGAGACCCAGTACTTC.

This clone has a handful of counts. In DNA form, the CDR3 reads TGTGCCAGCAGCTTCTGGCGGGCGACAGATACGCAGTATTTT. It specifies CASSFWRATDTQYF. The chain joins TRBV7-2 to TRBJ2-3; D is perhaps TRBD2 (5 bases). Germline V gene data show CDR1 as SGHTA and CDR2 as FQGNSA. V lost 3 bases to trimming and J lost 3 bases, with 10 bases between them. The CDR3 loop spans 14 amino acids.